This T cell receptor (beta chain) was recorded in a study of CD8+ T cells in alopecia areata. Study as a whole: The share of scalp area affected provided the severity score for treated patients. Notes on the study in general: TCR sharing was clearer in mice than between patients, perhaps partly owing to patient HLA diversity. Tofacitinib yielded significantly lower scalp clonality and fewer expanded CD8+ clones among the top 100.

This CDR3 is 16 amino acids long. Germline CDR1 MNHEY, CDR2 SMNVEV (reference sequence). J lost 9 bases, V lost 0 bases, and 8 bases had no gene match. Regarding this clone: Its antigen is unidentified.

TCR sequencing used cDNA made by reverse transcription of extracted RNA. TCRdb's copy holds only in-frame clones and misses some; the assay was immunoSEQ multiplex PCR. The sample consists of about 210,000 clones, approximately 70% of them appearing once. Treatment of the sample: oral pan-JAK inhibitor, 5-10 mg twice daily. Samples from alopecia areata patients were lesional scalp punch biopsies and peripheral blood. The specimen was CD4+ T cells sorted from blood, collected between weeks 44 and 45, from a patient treated with tofacitinib. The chain employs TRBV27 and TRBJ2-3, with 11 bases fitting TRBD2. This TCR came from a human donor with alopecia areata. CDR3 sequence reads: CASSLSPWPSGGTQYF. The DNA of the CDR3 is TGTGCCAGCAGTTTATCCCCTTGGCCTAGCGGGGGGACGCAGTATTTT.